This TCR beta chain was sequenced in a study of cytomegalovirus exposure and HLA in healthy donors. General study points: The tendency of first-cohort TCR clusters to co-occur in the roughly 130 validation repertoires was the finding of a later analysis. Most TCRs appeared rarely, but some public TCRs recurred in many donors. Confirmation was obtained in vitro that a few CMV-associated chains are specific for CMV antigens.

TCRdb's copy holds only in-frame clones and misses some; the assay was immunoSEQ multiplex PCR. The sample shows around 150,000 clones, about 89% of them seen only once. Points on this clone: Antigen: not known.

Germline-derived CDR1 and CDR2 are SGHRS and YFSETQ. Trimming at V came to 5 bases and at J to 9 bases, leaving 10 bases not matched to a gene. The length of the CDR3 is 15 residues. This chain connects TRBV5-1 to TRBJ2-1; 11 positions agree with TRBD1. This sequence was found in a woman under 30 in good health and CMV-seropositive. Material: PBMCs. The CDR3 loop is CASRSGTGGFGEQFF. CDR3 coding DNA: TGCGCCAGCAGATCCGGGACAGGGGGATTCGGTGAGCAGTTCTTC.